This section outlines one T cell receptor (beta chain) sequence together with its context. This specimen belongs to a study of PD-L1 blockade in urothelial cancer. Measured with immunoSEQ multiplex PCR; TCRdb has only the in-frame clones, and not every one. The table includes roughly 84,000 clones, about 81% detected once. The V gene lost 3 bases and the J gene lost 5 bases, with 10 bases spanning the gap. Germline CDR1 is SNHLY and CDR2 is FYNNEI. This CDR3 has 14 residues. The TCR comes from a man in his 70s with urothelial cancer. The rearrangement uses TRBV2 and TRBJ1-4, with a tentative D call TRBD1 (6 bases). The material sequenced was PBMCs, taken around atezolizumab (anti-PD-L1) treatment. CDR3 nucleotides: TGTGCCAGCAGTGATCGAACAGGGAATGAAAAACTGTTTTTT. This sequence encodes CASSDRTGNEKLFF.